The present entry profiles one TCR beta chain with its context. Its specificity is not known. All TRB cDNA libraries came from 5' RACE performed with UMI labels. TCRdb reprocessed the 5' RACE reads, with one entry per CDR3 protein and no DNA. Found here are 92,000 or so distinct CDR3 sequences; the top ten clones hold about 1%. The data stem from a study of CXCR3-negative and CXCR3-positive naive CD8 T cells. Study results and limitations: TRB CDR3s of CXCR3-positive naive cells were more hydrophobic than those of CXCR3-negative naive cells. Naive CXCR3-negative cells resembled naive CXCR3-positive cells in TRBV-TRBJ usage; memory cells differed. Because surface CD5 did not distinguish the naive subsets, TCR strength was inferred from TRB CDR3 properties.

Germline lookup yields CDR1 LGHNA and CDR2 YNFKEQ. The CDR3 has 16 residues. The clonotype originates from a human donor in good health. Some clones in this sample may be carry-over from other donors' samples. Sequenced sample: naive CXCR3- CD8+ T cells from blood. The subset: CD45RO-CCR7+CD27+CD95- naive CD8+ T cells lacking CXCR3 (TNR3-). The gene calls are TRBV4-2 and TRBJ2-1; TCRdb's assignment of TRBD2 cannot be checked, as there is no DNA. CDR3 amino acids: CASSQGSSGGANEQFF.